This T cell receptor (beta chain) was profiled in a study of T cell clonality in common variable immunodeficiency (dated by TCRdb to between 2014 and 2017). The research as a whole found: It was noted by the authors that sequencing of the repertoires of T cell subpopulations would be needed to clarify the cause of the increased clonality in CVID. Compared with healthy controls, CVID subjects showed increased TCRbeta clonality (t-test p = 0.018), a feature most characteristic of about a third of subjects. Correlations of repertoire features with clinical complications were constrained by heterogeneity among patients within the CVID cohort. Even though DNA input was equal, the average per sample came to about 74,000 unique sequences for controls compared with around 32,000 for CVID samples. Healthy controls shared more TCRbeta clones with each other than CVID subjects shared among themselves (p < 0.0001). CVID TCRbeta sequences were reported to have fewer deletions and N-nucleotide insertions and to lack highly modified clones with 13 or more V deletions.

The sample holds many counts of this clone. Its cognate antigen has yet to be identified. Read sequence stops 3 residues before the CDR3 end, and the germline J gene provides the missing end. Both CVID patients and healthy controls were predominantly of Caucasian heritage. Heparinized peripheral whole blood samples of about 5 to 9 ml were obtained from each donor. Genomic DNA from adults with common variable immune deficiency (CVID) and from healthy adult controls was used for sequencing of TCRbeta CDR3 repertoires. The control group comprised approximately 22 healthy adult volunteers, some 12 female and 10 or so male, aged about 23 to 75 years with a mean age of approximately 30. Diluted blood was subjected to density centrifugation over Hypaque 1077 or Ficoll-Paque for isolation of peripheral blood mononuclear cells. Unsorted mononuclear cells served as the source of genomic DNA, which was extracted either by Qiagen column purification or by a centrifugation-based method.

CVID samples and control samples contributed equivalent amounts of genomic DNA as sequencing input. For every sample, a 60 bp segment covering the rearranged TCRbeta CDR3 region was amplified and then sequenced. The immunoSEQ assay, a bias-corrected multiplex PCR with high-throughput sequencing, was employed for TCRbeta amplification. Turning to the authors' computational methods: Every unique nucleotide sequence was considered a clone and was annotated with V, D and J genes, copy number and frequency. Sequences were labeled productive if in frame, and non-productive if out of frame or containing stop codons. As previously described, clonality was calculated on the basis of Shannon's entropy. The predicted amino acid sequences of productive clones were used to derive the mean CDR3 Kyte-Doolittle hydropathy. Scaled V gene usage was hierarchically clustered using Manhattan distance and complete linkage with the R hclust function. Sharing of clones by CDR3 amino acid sequence was evaluated by resampling 12 repertoires per group over 100 rounds. The repertoires were screened for about 70 published EBV-specific TCRbeta sequences and approximately 230 published CMV-specific TCRbeta sequences. After two CVID samples that produced fewer than 10,000 sequences were dropped from the analysis, some 42 CVID repertoires remained. Not all clones reach the TCRdb copy of this immuneACCESS table, which keeps in-frame sequences only. Checked studies attribute under half of the gap to unresolved V genes and leave the rest unexplained. The V and J calls and clone size come from that table; D and trimming were worked out from the DNA. This sample shows 75,000 to 85,000 clones, and none of them turns up only once. Around 0.87% of the sample lies in the top ten.

Spanning cysteine to phenylalanine, the CDR3 consists of 17 amino acids. Part of the CDR3 DNA is given, 42 bases translated from base 1. V has 5 bases trimmed and J has 2 bases trimmed; junction bases matching no gene number 6. CDR1 and CDR2 (SGHVS, FNYEAQ) derive from the germline V gene. Sequenced sample: peripheral blood mononuclear cells. This sequence was found in a person aged 18-70 years in good health. The chain was built from TRBV7-6 and TRBJ2-1; 13 central nucleotides agree with TRBD2. The CDR3 protein: CASSRGTSGTTYNEQFF. The sequenced CDR3 bases are TGTGCCAGCAGCAGAGGGACTAGCGGGACAACCTACAATGAG.